This entry lists 5 T cell receptor beta chains sequenced from one sample in a study of metastatic and nonmetastatic thyroid tumors (dated by TCRdb to the early 2020s). Library creation used PCR. Sequencing was performed on an Illumina HiSeq 4000. The public reads were run again by TCRdb, first through fastp at Q25 and then through MiXCR, and only productive beta chains were kept. The sample table records tens of thousands of clones; 20% to 30% of these occur just once. The leading ten clones occupy 12% of the sample. No patient had received any treatment before thyroid surgery. Sequences were obtained from tumor tissue. These receptors were collected from a male donor with papillary thyroid cancer or a benign thyroid nodule (not recorded which). Some clones in this sample may be carry-over from other donors' samples.

This clone was detected once. The junction differs from germline at one of its ends, possibly a read error. The V and J genes are TRBV28 and TRBJ2-7, with D unresolved. Germline V CDR1 and CDR2: MDHEN, SYDVKM. The CDR3 runs to 11 residues. For the CDR3, the DNA is TGTGCCAGCAGTCAATGCTACGATCAGTACTTC. Protein sequence: CASSQCYDQYF.

In its sample, this clone was seen many times. The CDR3 protein is CASSLVAGGDGYTF. CDR3 bases: TGCGCCAGCAGCTTGGTTGCGGGAGGTGATGGCTACACCTTC. This chain connects TRBV5-1 to TRBJ1-2, with D hard to call. V was cut by 0 bases and J by 6 bases, with 12 bases left in between. This CDR3 spans 14 amino acids. CDR1 and CDR2 from the germline V gene are SGHRS and YFSETQ.

This clone is labeled medium-sized. The chain couples TRBV28 to TRBJ2-7; no clear D. V dropped 6 bases and J dropped 0 bases, with 15 bases sitting between them. CDR1 is MDHEN and CDR2 is SYDVKM in the germline V gene. The CDR3 sequence is 15 residues long. DNA for the CDR3: TGTGCCAGCAGCGGAACTTCGGCTAGCTCCTACGAGCAGTACTTC. Translated: CASSGTSASSYEQYF.

This clone has more than one count but fewer than ten. A read error may be the cause here, since a much bigger clone is one base away. The sample carries other DNA sequences with the same CDR3. CDR3 nucleotide sequence: TGTGCCACCAGTGAGGGGGTCAGGGGGGAGACCCAGTACTTC. Its protein is CATSEGVRGETQYF. This sequence joins TRBV24-1 and TRBJ2-5; 7 nucleotides align to TRBD1. This CDR3 is built from 14 residues. Germline V gene sequence: CDR1 KGHDR, CDR2 SFDVKD. With V trimmed by 4 bases and J by 5 bases, 6 bases remained unmatched.

Comment on this clone: This may be a read error: a much more frequent sequence differs by one nucleotide. The chain uses TRBV20-1 and TRBJ2-2, with 9 bases that match TRBD2. The CDR3 is made up of 16 amino acids. Per germline, CDR1 DFQATT and CDR2 SNEGSKA (reference sequence). The CDR3, as DNA: TGCAGTGCCCCAGAGGCCCTAGCGGGGTACACCGGGGAGCCGTTTTTT. Translation gives CSAPEALAGYTGEPFF.